This entry lists 8 T cell receptor beta chains sequenced from one sample in a study of shared clonotypes between healthy human individuals. The data were produced by immunoSEQ multiplex PCR, yet TCRdb's version contains in-frame clones alone and is incomplete. This repertoire shows about 2.3 million clones, just over 90% found once; its top ten account for 0.39%. Material: naive CD4+ T cells from PBMCs. The subset is: CD45RA+ positively selected. These receptor sequences come from a man younger than 30 in good health. Some clones in this sample may be carry-over from other donors' samples.

A note on this clone: Other DNA sequences of this sample code for an identical CDR3. V gene TRBV5-1 combines with J gene TRBJ2-3; TRBD2 matches 11 bases. CDR3 length: 18 amino acids. Germline V gives CDR1 SGHRS, CDR2 YFSETQ. The J segment lost 1 base and the V segment lost 3 bases, leaving 10 bases of the junction unmatched. CDR3 sequence reads: CASSSGGLAGGGTDTQYF. The CDR3 region has the DNA TGCGCCAGCAGCTCTGGCGGGCTAGCGGGAGGAGGCACAGATACGCAGTATTTT.

This chain joins TRBV18 and TRBJ2-7; D is perhaps TRBD2 (6 bases). CDR1 is KGHSH, CDR2 LQKENI, per germline. V was clipped by 1 base and J by 0 bases, with 7 bases between them. The CDR3 contains 14 residues. The CDR3 region is CASSPRGDSYEQYF. The CDR3 DNA follows: TGTGCCAGCTCACCACGGGGGGACTCCTACGAGCAGTACTTC.

The CDR3, as DNA: TGCGCCAGCAGCCTCGAACGGGGATTCGGTGGCTACACCTTC. Translated, it gives CASSLERGFGGYTF. The V and J genes are TRBV4-1 and TRBJ1-2; D is ambiguous. Germline lookup yields CDR1 MGHRA and CDR2 YSYEKL. V was clipped by 4 bases and J by 7 bases, with 16 bases between them. The CDR3 contains 14 residues.

This rearrangement joins TRBV2 to TRBJ2-5; D unclear. The CDR3 is 12 residues long. V lost 6 bases to trimming and J lost 5 bases, with 10 bases between them. CDR1 and CDR2 (germline): SNHLY, FYNNEI. The DNA of the CDR3 is TGTGCCAGCAGAGCCCTGAAGGAGACCCAGTACTTC. This sequence encodes CASRALKETQYF.

The rearrangement links TRBV28 to TRBJ1-1, with 7 bases matching TRBD1. This CDR3 comprises 14 residues. The V and J ends lost 6 bases and 4 bases, in that order; junction bases with no gene match: 8. Germline CDR1 and CDR2: MDHEN and SYDVKM. The CDR3 DNA reads as TGTGCCAGCAGCCAACAGGGGCAGTTCACTGAAGCTTTCTTT. Translating gives CASSQQGQFTEAFF.

The CDR3 coding sequence is TGTGCCAGCAGTACAGGGGCCTTGAACACCGGGGAGCTGTTTTTT. This codes for CASSTGALNTGELFF. The chain employs TRBV7-3 and TRBJ2-2, with TRBD1 matching 7 bases. The CDR3 has 15 amino acids. The germline CDR1 and CDR2 sequences are SGHTA and FQGTGA. V shed 6 bases and J 1 base; nucleotides not matched to a gene: 5.

The chain uses TRBV5-5 and TRBJ1-2; 7 nucleotides match TRBD1. The CDR3 totals 17 residues. From germline, CDR1 is SGHKS and CDR2 YYEKEE (reference sequence). Trimming at V came to 2 bases and at J to 4 bases, leaving 14 bases not matched to a gene. Written as DNA, the CDR3 is TGTGCCAGCAGCTTTCCGACAGGGAAAGGCCAGAGCTATGGCTACACCTTC. It is translated as CASSFPTGKGQSYGYTF.

The chain couples TRBV5-1 to TRBJ2-5; TRBD1 might be the D (6 bases). The V end was cut by 4 bases, the J end by 2 bases, with 15 bases between. CDR3 size: 15 residues. Per germline, CDR1 SGHRS and CDR2 YFSETQ. The CDR3 nucleotides read TGCGCCAGCAGCCCCCCCTTTCAGGGGCAAGAGACCCAGTACTTC. It yields the protein CASSPPFQGQETQYF. Complete variable domain (other parts from reference TRBV5-1 and TRBJ2-5): KAGVTQTPRYLIKTRGQQVTLSCSPISGHRSVSWYQQTPGQGLQFLFEYFSETQRNKGNFPGRFSGRQFSNSRSEMNVSTLELGDSALYLCASSPPFQGQETQYFGPGTRLLVL.